Shown below are 32 T cell receptor beta chains from a single sample sequenced in a study of metastatic and nonmetastatic thyroid tumors. TCRdb reprocessed the PCR reads using MiXCR. The profile shows approximately 22,000 clones, over 10% of them singletons. Prior to thyroid surgery, none of the patients had received any treatment. The sample consisted of blood. The receptors shown here come from a female donor with papillary thyroid cancer or a benign thyroid nodule (not recorded which). Some clones in this sample may be carry-over from other donors' samples.

This clone came up many times. The chain recombines TRBV5-8 with TRBJ1-1, with a weak D call TRBD1 (6 bases). The V end lost 4 bases, the J end lost 4 bases, and 20 bases lay between the germline ends. The V gene's germline CDR1 is SGHTS and CDR2 YDEGEE. There are 16 residues in the CDR3. The CDR3 DNA reads as TGTGCCAGCAGCCTTACTTGGGGGGCCGAGGTCACTGAAGCTTTCTTT. Its protein product is CASSLTWGAEVTEAFF.

Relative to its sample, this clone is medium-sized. This chain links TRBV30 with TRBJ1-2; tentative D call: TRBD1 (5 bases). The CDR3 is 13 amino acids. Germline V gives CDR1 GTSNPN, CDR2 SVGIG (reference sequence). Between the trimmed V and J ends, which lost 2 bases and 7 bases, there was a span of 14 bases. CDR3 coding DNA: TGTGCCTGGAGTCGGGACGCCCTTAGTGGCTACACCTTC. Translation: CAWSRDALSGYTF.

This clone was seen repeatedly, ten times or more. This chain uses TRBV5-1 with TRBJ2-5; D is perhaps TRBD1 or TRBD2 (7 bases each). The V gene's germline CDR1 is SGHRS and CDR2 YFSETQ. Deletions cut 4 bases from V and 5 bases from J, with 15 bases between. The CDR3 runs to 14 residues. DNA of the CDR3: TGCGCCAGCAGCGCGCAGGGGGGGGAGGAGACCCAGTACTTC. It specifies CASSAQGGEETQYF. Full variable domain (rest looked up from reference TRBV5-1 and TRBJ2-5): KAGVTQTPRYLIKTRGQQVTLSCSPISGHRSVSWYQQTPGQGLQFLFEYFSETQRNKGNFPGRFSGRQFSNSRSEMNVSTLELGDSALYLCASSAQGGEETQYFGPGTRLLVL.

This sequence joins TRBV6-1 and TRBJ2-2, with 7 bases identical to TRBD2. CDR1 MNHNS and CDR2 SASEGT come from the germline V gene. V lost 2 bases, J lost 3 bases, and 0 bases stayed unmatched. There are 14 residues in the CDR3. The CDR3 loop is CASSELADTGELFF. Here the CDR3 DNA reads TGTGCCAGCAGTGAACTAGCGGACACCGGGGAGCTGTTTTTT.

By sample fraction, this clone is medium-sized. The chain links TRBV12-3 or TRBV12-4 to TRBJ2-7; no clear D gene. The CDR3 sequence is 13 residues long. The ends were cut back, 0 bases at V and 7 bases at J, with 10 bases in the middle. This CDR3 reads CASSLAEWAEQYF. CDR3 bases: TGTGCCAGCAGTTTAGCGGAGTGGGCAGAGCAGTACTTC.

This clone was seen just once. The gene calls are TRBV6-5 and TRBJ1-3; D call uncertain. The V end was cut by 0 bases, the J end by 0 bases, with 12 bases between. CDR1 MNHEY and CDR2 SVGAGI come from the germline V gene. The CDR3 totals 17 residues. The CDR3 reads CASSYSISISSGNTIYF. Written as DNA, the CDR3 is TGTGCCAGCAGTTACTCGATTTCTATTTCCTCTGGAAACACCATATATTTT.

This clone was recorded at least ten times. Here the CDR3 omits its conserved ending phenylalanine or tryptophan, so a read error is the likely source. It is unclear where the CDR3 begins or ends on the DNA, so no DNA is shown, and the CDR3 is as TCRdb lists it. V gene TRBV7-6 combines with J gene TRBJ2-1. CDR1 SGHVS and CDR2 FNYEAQ come from the germline V gene. A total of 9 residues make up the CDR3, ends included. The chain's CDR3 is CASSRRKGP.

This clone was found once. The gene calls are TRBV11-2 and TRBJ2-7; D remains ambiguous. The CDR3 is made up of 15 amino acids. From germline, CDR1 is SGHAT and CDR2 FQNNGV. Trimming removed 1 base at V and 12 bases at J, with 22 bases between. The CDR3 DNA is TGTGCCAGCAGCTTAGGCCCTGACCTCCTACGAGCCGTGTACTTC. As protein: CASSLGPDLLRAVYF.

This clone is termed medium-sized. The V call is TRBV30, the J call TRBJ2-3; TRBD2 is a possible D gene (5 bases). V was cut by 2 bases and J by 9 bases, with 9 bases left in between. Germline CDR1 reads GTSNPN; CDR2 reads SVGIG (reference sequence). The CDR3 extends over 11 amino acids. As DNA, the CDR3 is TGTGCCTGGAGTCGCGGGTTAACGCAGTATTTT. Its protein product is CAWSRGLTQYF.

This clone has at least ten counts. The V gene is TRBV5-1, the J gene TRBJ2-5; D might be TRBD1 (5 bases). From germline, CDR1 is SGHRS and CDR2 YFSETQ. V lost 0 bases to trimming and J lost 2 bases, with 14 bases between them. CDR3 length: 16 residues. The CDR3, as DNA: TGCGCCAGCAGCTTGGGGCAGGGTGGATTACAAGAGACCCAGTACTTC. Its translation: CASSLGQGGLQETQYF. The whole variable domain, filled in from reference TRBV5-1 and TRBJ2-5, reads KAGVTQTPRYLIKTRGQQVTLSCSPISGHRSVSWYQQTPGQGLQFLFEYFSETQRNKGNFPGRFSGRQFSNSRSEMNVSTLELGDSALYLCASSLGQGGLQETQYFGPGTRLLVL.

This clone was seen at least ten times. The CDR3 here is CASSTPGTSEITDTQYF. The CDR3 nucleotides are TGTGCCAGCAGCACCCCCGGGACTAGCGAGATCACAGATACGCAGTATTTT. The J gene is TRBJ2-3, the V gene TRBV11-2, with 10 bases identical to TRBD2. V lost 5 bases and J lost 2; bases outside the gene matches: 10. Germline CDR1 and CDR2: SGHAT and FQNNGV. This CDR3 comprises 17 residues. The variable domain in full, completed from reference TRBV11-2 and TRBJ2-3, reads EAGVAQSPRYKIIEKRQSVAFWCNPISGHATLYWYQQILGQGPKLLIQFQNNGVVDDSQLPKDRFSAERLKGVDSTLKIQPAKLEDSAVYLCASSTPGTSEITDTQYFGPGTRLTVL.

This clone came up a few times. This chain connects TRBV6-1 to TRBJ2-7; 7 nucleotides match TRBD1. In germline, CDR1 is MNHNS, CDR2 SASEGT. The CDR3 has 16 residues. Unmatched junction bases numbered 13, after V lost 4 bases and J lost 4 bases. Written as DNA, the CDR3 is TGTGCCAGCAGTGTCATCGGACAGGACCGGATTTACGAGCAGTACTTC. It translates to CASSVIGQDRIYEQYF.

The table lists this clone with many counts. The CDR3 loop reads CASSPRNRAWDYGYTF. DNA for the CDR3: TGTGCCAGCAGCCCTCGAAACAGGGCATGGGACTATGGCTACACCTTC. V and J are TRBV3-1 and TRBJ1-2, with a possible D match to TRBD1 (6 bases). CDR1 LGHDT and CDR2 YNNKEL come from the germline V gene (reference sequence). The CDR3 contains 16 residues. Trimming took 4 bases from V and 3 from J, leaving 18 bases between them.

This clone was detected ten times or more. This chain joins TRBV20-1 and TRBJ2-5, with a possible D match to TRBD2 (5 bases). In germline, CDR1 is DFQATT, CDR2 SNEGSKA (reference sequence). V shed 5 bases and J shed 7 bases, with 23 bases lying between them. This CDR3 has 15 residues. The CDR3 sequence is CSAEPIGSPKGTQYF. CDR3 DNA: TGCAGTGCTGAGCCCATAGGGAGCCCCAAAGGGACCCAGTACTTC.

This clone was counted many times. The chain links TRBV15 to TRBJ2-7; TRBD1 matches 9 bases. Germline CDR1 is LNHNV and CDR2 is YYDKDF (reference sequence). CDR3 length: 15 residues. V shed 1 base, J shed 7 bases, and the junction held 8 bases outside the gene matches. CDR3: CATSRGRTGAGEQYF. The CDR3 region has the DNA TGTGCCACCAGCAGAGGGAGGACAGGGGCGGGTGAGCAGTACTTC.

This clone has ten or more counts. J is TRBJ1-2 and V is TRBV5-1, with TRBD1 identical over 7 bases. V was clipped by 4 bases and J by 2 bases; unmatched bases: 11. CDR3 length: 16 amino acids. Germline CDR1 is SGHRS and CDR2 is YFSETQ. The CDR3 sequence: CASSPGTASLNYGYTF. CDR3 coding DNA: TGCGCCAGCAGCCCCGGGACAGCCTCTTTAAACTATGGCTACACCTTC.

This clone has only a few counts. This chain joins TRBV2 and TRBJ1-1; D perhaps matches TRBD1 (5 bases). Trimming took 8 bases from V and 0 from J, leaving 7 bases between them. The CDR3 runs to 12 residues. Germline CDR1 is SNHLY and CDR2 is FYNNEI. CDR3 protein: CASSTVNTEAFF. CDR3 nucleotide sequence: TGTGCCAGCTCGACAGTGAACACTGAAGCTTTCTTT.

This clone was detected ten times or more. The chain links TRBV7-9 to TRBJ2-6; a possible D gene is TRBD1 (5 bases). Germline V CDR1 and CDR2: SEHNR, FQNEAQ (reference sequence). Deletions cut 5 bases from V and 4 bases from J, with 15 bases between. There are 16 residues in the CDR3. CDR3 nucleotides: TGTGCCAGCAGCCTTCAGGGATATGCCGGGGCCAACGTCCTGACTTTC. Residues: CASSLQGYAGANVLTF.

This clone was seen more than once but under ten times. This rearrangement joins TRBV6-9 to TRBJ2-1, with 12 bases matching TRBD2. Looked up from germline, CDR1 is MNHGY and CDR2 is SVAAGI. Trimming at V came to 7 bases and at J to 7 bases, leaving 8 bases not matched to a gene. The CDR3 runs to 15 residues. The CDR3 spells CASNIPSGRANEQFF. The CDR3 DNA reads TGTGCCAGCAATATTCCTAGCGGGAGGGCGAATGAGCAGTTCTTC.

This clone was picked up many times. This rearrangement joins TRBV28 to TRBJ2-1; 13 bases fit TRBD2. Germline values: CDR1 MDHEN, CDR2 SYDVKM. The junction had 12 bases not matched to a gene; V was cut back by 6 bases and J by 1 base. The CDR3 has 19 amino acids. DNA for the CDR3: TGTGCCAGCAGGGGGACTAGCGGGATTACATTTAGTTCCTACAATGAGCAGTTCTTC. This codes for CASRGTSGITFSSYNEQFF.

The J gene is TRBJ1-2, the V gene TRBV7-2, with D possibly matching TRBD1 (6 bases). Trimming stripped 1 base from V and 5 bases from J, with 11 bases between. CDR1 is SGHTA, CDR2 FQGNSA, per germline. This CDR3 has 14 amino acids. CDR3 residues: CASSLEGHPYGYTF. The CDR3 coding sequence is TGTGCCAGCAGCTTAGAGGGACACCCATATGGCTACACCTTC.

This clone was counted ten times or more. This chain joins TRBV29-1 and TRBJ2-7; TRBD2 agrees at 8 bases. The germline gives CDR1 SQVTM, CDR2 ANQGSEA. This CDR3 is built from 14 residues. Losses at the gene ends were 7 bases for V and 3 bases for J; bases not matched to a gene: 11. CDR3 DNA sequence: TGCAGCGACCCTAACACGGGGGGGGTCTACGAGCAGTACTTC. Its translation: CSDPNTGGVYEQYF.

In this sample, this clone turned up many times. The gene calls are TRBV28 and TRBJ1-3; D call uncertain. The V and J ends lost 2 bases and 4 bases respectively, with 0 bases between them. Germline values: CDR1 MDHEN, CDR2 SYDVKM. The CDR3 has 11 amino acids. The CDR3 is CASSLGNTIYF. The CDR3 nucleotides read TGTGCCAGCAGTTTAGGAAACACCATATATTTT.

This clone was seen many times. The rearrangement joins TRBV3-1 to TRBJ1-4, with D tentatively TRBD1 (5 bases). The CDR3 length is 14 residues. The V end was cut by 2 bases, the J end by 5 bases, with 9 bases between. The V gene's germline CDR1 is LGHDT and CDR2 YNNKEL (reference sequence). CDR3 coding DNA: TGTGCCAGCAGCCAACGGGGGTACAATGAAAAACTGTTTTTT. Translated: CASSQRGYNEKLFF. The full variable domain, its missing parts supplied by reference TRBV3-1 and TRBJ1-4, is DTAVSQTPKYLVTQMGNDKSIKCEQNLGHDTMYWYKQDSKKFLKIMFSYNNKELIINETVPNRFSPKSPDKAHLNLHINSLELGDSAVYFCASSQRGYNEKLFFGSGTQLSVL.

This clone was counted ten times or more. The rearrangement links TRBV7-2 to TRBJ2-5, with 8 bases that match TRBD2. CDR3 size: 14 residues. Unmatched junction bases numbered 3, after V lost 5 bases and J lost 1 base. Germline V gene sequence: CDR1 SGHTA, CDR2 FQGNSA. Written as DNA, the CDR3 is TGTGCCAGCAGCGTTAGCGGGATCCAAGAGACCCAGTACTTC. Protein product: CASSVSGIQETQYF.

This clone was seen many times. The rearrangement joins TRBV2 to TRBJ2-7, with D tentatively TRBD1 (5 bases). The V end was cut by 6 bases, the J end by 6 bases, with 12 bases between. The CDR3 totals 12 residues. CDR1 SNHLY and CDR2 FYNNEI come from the germline V gene. The CDR3 coding sequence is TGTGCCAGCAGCAAGACAGTCCCCGAGCAGTACTTC. Translation: CASSKTVPEQYF. The full variable domain, rest sourced from reference TRBV2 and TRBJ2-7, is EPEVTQTPSHQVTQMGQEVILRCVPISNHLYFYWYRQILGQKVEFLVSFYNNEISEKSEIFDDQFSVERPDGSNFTLKIRSTKLEDSAMYFCASSKTVPEQYFGPGTRLTVT.

This clone was seen ten or more times. This rearrangement joins TRBV20-1 to TRBJ1-1; D is uncertain. The germline V gene has CDR1 DFQATT and CDR2 SNEGSKA (reference sequence). This CDR3 comprises 10 residues. Trimming left V 6 bases short and J 8 bases short, with 10 bases between. CDR3 bases: TGCAGTGCAATCCTTGTGGAAGCTTTCTTT. Its protein product is CSAILVEAFF.

This clone was seen repeatedly, ten times or more. The chain joins TRBV12-3 or TRBV12-4 to TRBJ2-7, with D possibly being TRBD2 (6 bases). The CDR3 is made up of 15 amino acids. V lost 5 bases to trimming and J lost 0 bases, with 14 bases between them. This CDR3 is CASSTWDSGSYEQYF. As DNA, the CDR3 is TGTGCCAGCAGTACCTGGGATAGCGGCTCCTACGAGCAGTACTTC.

This clone occurred many times. The same CDR3 also results from other DNA sequences found in this sample. The genes are TRBV9 and TRBJ2-3, with 7 bases fitting TRBD2. V lost 4 bases and J lost 5; bases outside the gene matches: 10. The CDR3 extends over 15 amino acids. CDR1 SGDLS and CDR2 YYNGEE come from the germline V gene. CDR3 amino acids: CASSPGTTSGDTQYF. CDR3 DNA sequence: TGTGCCAGCAGCCCCGGGACTACCAGCGGAGATACGCAGTATTTT.

This clone was picked up many times. This sequence joins TRBV5-1 and TRBJ1-6; perhaps TRBD1 as D (5 bases). V gave up 2 bases and J gave up 0 bases, with 15 bases separating them. CDR1 SGHRS and CDR2 YFSETQ come from the germline V gene. The CDR3 length is 18 residues. CDR3 in DNA: TGCGCCAGCAGCTTCAGAGGGACTCTGAGCTCCTATAATTCACCCCTCCACTTT. Translating gives CASSFRGTLSSYNSPLHF. The whole variable domain, remainder taken from reference TRBV5-1 and TRBJ1-6, is KAGVTQTPRYLIKTRGQQVTLSCSPISGHRSVSWYQQTPGQGLQFLFEYFSETQRNKGNFPGRFSGRQFSNSRSEMNVSTLELGDSALYLCASSFRGTLSSYNSPLHFGNGTRLTVT.

This clone was observed at least ten times. The rearrangement joins TRBV20-1 to TRBJ1-1; 7 positions match TRBD1. Unmatched junction bases numbered 7, after V lost 6 bases and J lost 0 bases. CDR1 is DFQATT, CDR2 SNEGSKA, per germline (reference sequence). CDR3 size: 14 residues. The CDR3 DNA follows: TGCAGTGCCAATACCGGGACAGTGAACACTGAAGCTTTCTTT. Protein product: CSANTGTVNTEAFF.

At least ten counts were recorded for this clone. The J gene is TRBJ2-3, the V gene TRBV29-1, with 9 bases lining up with TRBD1. With 6 bases clipped from V and 4 bases from J, the junction kept 2 bases outside the gene matches. The CDR3 has 12 residues. CDR1 and CDR2 from the germline V gene are SQVTM and ANQGSEA. DNA for the CDR3: TGCAGCGTAGGGACAGGGTCAGATACGCAGTATTTT. This sequence encodes CSVGTGSDTQYF.